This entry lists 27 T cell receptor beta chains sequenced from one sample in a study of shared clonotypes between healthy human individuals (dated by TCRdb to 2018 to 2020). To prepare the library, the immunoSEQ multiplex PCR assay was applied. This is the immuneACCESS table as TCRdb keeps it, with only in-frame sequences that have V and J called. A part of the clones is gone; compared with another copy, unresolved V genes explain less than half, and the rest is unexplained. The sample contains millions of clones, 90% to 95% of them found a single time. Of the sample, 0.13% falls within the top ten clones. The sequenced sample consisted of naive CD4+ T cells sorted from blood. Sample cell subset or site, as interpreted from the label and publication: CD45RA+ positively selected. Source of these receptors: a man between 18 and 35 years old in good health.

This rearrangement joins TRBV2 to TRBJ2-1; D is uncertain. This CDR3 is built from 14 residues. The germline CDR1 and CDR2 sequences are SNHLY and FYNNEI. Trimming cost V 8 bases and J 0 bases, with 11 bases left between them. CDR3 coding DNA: TGTGCCAGCGGGTGGGCTGGCTCCTACAATGAGCAGTTCTTC. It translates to CASGWAGSYNEQFF.

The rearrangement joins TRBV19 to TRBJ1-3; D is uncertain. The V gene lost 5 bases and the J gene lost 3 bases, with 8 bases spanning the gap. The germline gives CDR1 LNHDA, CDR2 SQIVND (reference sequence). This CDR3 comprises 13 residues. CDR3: CASSPLNGNTIYF. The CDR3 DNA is TGTGCCAGTAGTCCCTTGAATGGAAACACCATATATTTT. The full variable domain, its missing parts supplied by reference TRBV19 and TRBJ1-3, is DGGITQSPKYLFRKEGQNVTLSCEQNLNHDAMYWYRQDPGQGLRLIYYSQIVNDFQKGDIAEGYSVSREKKESFPLTVTSAQKNPTAFYLCASSPLNGNTIYFGEGSWLTVV.

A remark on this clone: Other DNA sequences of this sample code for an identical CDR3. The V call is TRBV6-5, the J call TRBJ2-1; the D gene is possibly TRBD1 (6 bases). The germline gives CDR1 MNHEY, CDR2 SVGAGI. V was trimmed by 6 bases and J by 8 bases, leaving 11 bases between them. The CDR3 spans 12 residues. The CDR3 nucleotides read TGTGCCAGCAGCCGCAGGGGAGATGAGCAGTTCTTC. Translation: CASSRRGDEQFF.

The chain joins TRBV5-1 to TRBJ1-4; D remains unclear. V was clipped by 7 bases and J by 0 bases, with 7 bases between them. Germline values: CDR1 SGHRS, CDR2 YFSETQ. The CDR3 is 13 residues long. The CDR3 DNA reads TGCGCCAGCTCCGACGCAACTAATGAAAAACTGTTTTTT. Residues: CASSDATNEKLFF.

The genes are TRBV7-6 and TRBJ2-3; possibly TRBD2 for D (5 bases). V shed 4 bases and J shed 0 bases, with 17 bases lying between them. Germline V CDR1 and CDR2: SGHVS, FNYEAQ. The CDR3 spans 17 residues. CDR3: CASSSAGGLLSTDTQYF. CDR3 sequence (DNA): TGTGCCAGCAGCTCTGCGGGCGGGCTACTAAGCACAGATACGCAGTATTTT.

CDR3 in DNA: TGTGCCAGCAGCTCGGACAGGGGCATTCAGTACTTC. Translating it yields CASSSDRGIQYF. The genes are TRBV11-3 and TRBJ2-4, with 9 bases matching TRBD1. The CDR3 loop spans 12 amino acids. J lost 9 bases, V lost 4 bases, and 1 base had no gene match. Germline values: CDR1 SGHNT, CDR2 YENEEA.

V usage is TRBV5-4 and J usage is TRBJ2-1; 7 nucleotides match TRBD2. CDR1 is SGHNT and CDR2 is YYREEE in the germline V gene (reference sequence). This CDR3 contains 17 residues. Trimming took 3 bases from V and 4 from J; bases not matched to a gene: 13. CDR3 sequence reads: CASSSSTARGEYNEQFF. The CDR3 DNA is TGTGCCAGCAGCTCATCTACTGCTCGGGGGGAGTACAATGAGCAGTTCTTC. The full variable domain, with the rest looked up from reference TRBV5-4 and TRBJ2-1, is ETGVTQSPTHLIKTRGQQVTLRCSSQSGHNTVSWYQQALGQGPQFIFQYYREEENGRGNFPPRFSGLQFPNYSSELNVNALELDDSALYLCASSSSTARGEYNEQFFGPGTRLTVL.

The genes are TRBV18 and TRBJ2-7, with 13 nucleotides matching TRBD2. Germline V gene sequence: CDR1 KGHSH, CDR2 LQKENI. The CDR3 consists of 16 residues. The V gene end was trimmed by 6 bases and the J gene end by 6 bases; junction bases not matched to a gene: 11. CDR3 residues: CASSRTSGSMAPEQYF. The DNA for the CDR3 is TGTGCCAGCTCTCGGACTAGCGGGAGTATGGCGCCCGAGCAGTACTTC.

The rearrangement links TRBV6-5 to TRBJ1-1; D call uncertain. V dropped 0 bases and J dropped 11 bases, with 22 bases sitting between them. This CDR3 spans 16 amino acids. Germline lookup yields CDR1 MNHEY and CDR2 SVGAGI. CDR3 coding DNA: TGTGCCAGCAGTTACTCACTTACGACGTACTGGGGTGGGGCTTTCTTT. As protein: CASSYSLTTYWGGAFF.

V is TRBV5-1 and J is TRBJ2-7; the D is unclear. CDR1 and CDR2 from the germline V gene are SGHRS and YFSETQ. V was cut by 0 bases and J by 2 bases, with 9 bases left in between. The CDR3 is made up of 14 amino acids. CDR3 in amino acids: CASSLADMTYEQYF. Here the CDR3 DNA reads TGCGCCAGCAGCTTGGCTGATATGACCTACGAGCAGTACTTC.

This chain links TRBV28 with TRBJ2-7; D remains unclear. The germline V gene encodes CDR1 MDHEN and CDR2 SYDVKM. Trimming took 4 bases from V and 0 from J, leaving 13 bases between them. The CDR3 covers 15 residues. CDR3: CASSSAEVGSYEQYF. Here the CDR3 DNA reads TGTGCCAGCAGTTCCGCCGAAGTCGGCTCCTACGAGCAGTACTTC.

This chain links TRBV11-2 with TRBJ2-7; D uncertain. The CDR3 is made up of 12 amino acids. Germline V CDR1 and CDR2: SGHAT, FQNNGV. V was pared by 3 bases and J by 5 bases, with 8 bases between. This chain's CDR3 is CASSLNVNEQYF. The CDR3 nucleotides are TGTGCCAGCAGCTTGAACGTCAACGAGCAGTACTTC. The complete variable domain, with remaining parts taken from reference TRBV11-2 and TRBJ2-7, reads EAGVAQSPRYKIIEKRQSVAFWCNPISGHATLYWYQQILGQGPKLLIQFQNNGVVDDSQLPKDRFSAERLKGVDSTLKIQPAKLEDSAVYLCASSLNVNEQYFGPGTRLTVT.

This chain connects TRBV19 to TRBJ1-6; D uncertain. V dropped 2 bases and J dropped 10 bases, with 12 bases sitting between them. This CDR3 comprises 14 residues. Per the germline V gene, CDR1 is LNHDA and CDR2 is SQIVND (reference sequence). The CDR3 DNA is TGTGCCAGTAGTATACTGGGGTTAGGCTCACCCCTCCACTTT. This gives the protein CASSILGLGSPLHF.

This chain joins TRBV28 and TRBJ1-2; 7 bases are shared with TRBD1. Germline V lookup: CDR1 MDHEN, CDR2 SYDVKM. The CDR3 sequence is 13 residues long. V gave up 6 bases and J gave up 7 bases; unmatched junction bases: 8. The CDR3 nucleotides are TGTGCCAGCAGCCCCACAGGGGTAGGTGGCTACACCTTC. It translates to CASSPTGVGGYTF.

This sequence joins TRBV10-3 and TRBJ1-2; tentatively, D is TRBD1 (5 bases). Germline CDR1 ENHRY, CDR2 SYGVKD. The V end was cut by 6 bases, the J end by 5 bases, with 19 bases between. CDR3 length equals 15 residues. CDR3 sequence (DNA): TGTGCCATCAGGCCACAGACGGAACGGGGGTATGGCTACACCTTC. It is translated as CAIRPQTERGYGYTF.

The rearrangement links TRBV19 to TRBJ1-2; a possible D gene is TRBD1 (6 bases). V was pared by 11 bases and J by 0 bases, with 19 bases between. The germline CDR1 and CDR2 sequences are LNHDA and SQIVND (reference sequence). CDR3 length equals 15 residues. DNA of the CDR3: TGTGCCTCCAAACCAGGGGTGACCACTAACTATGGCTACACCTTC. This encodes CASKPGVTTNYGYTF.

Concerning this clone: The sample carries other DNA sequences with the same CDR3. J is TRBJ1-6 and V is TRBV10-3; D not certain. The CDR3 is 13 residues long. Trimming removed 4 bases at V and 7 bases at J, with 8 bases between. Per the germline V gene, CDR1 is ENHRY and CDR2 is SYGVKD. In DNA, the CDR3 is TGTGCCATCAGTGCCGGGGAAAATTCACCCCTCCACTTT. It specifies CAISAGENSPLHF.

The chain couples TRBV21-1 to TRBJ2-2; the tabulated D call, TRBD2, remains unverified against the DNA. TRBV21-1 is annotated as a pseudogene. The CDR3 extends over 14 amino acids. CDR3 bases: TGTGCCAGCCCACCAACGGCGAACACCGGGGAGCTGTTTTTT. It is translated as CASPPTANTGELFF.

The CDR3 loop is CASSLTGPGTAYEQYF. CDR3 DNA: TGCGCCAGCAGCCTCACCGGCCCCGGGACAGCCTACGAGCAGTACTTC. The genes are TRBV4-3 and TRBJ2-7; 7 bases line up with TRBD1. The CDR3 is made up of 16 amino acids. Germline V CDR1 and CDR2: LGHNA, YSLEER. J lost 2 bases, V lost 4 bases, and 11 bases had no gene match.

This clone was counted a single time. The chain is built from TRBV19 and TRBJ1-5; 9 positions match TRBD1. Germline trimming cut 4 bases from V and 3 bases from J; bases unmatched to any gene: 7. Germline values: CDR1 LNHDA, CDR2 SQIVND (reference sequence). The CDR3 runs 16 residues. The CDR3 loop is CASSTSGTGNNQPQHF. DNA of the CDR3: TGTGCCAGTAGTACCTCCGGGACAGGGAACAATCAGCCCCAGCATTTT.

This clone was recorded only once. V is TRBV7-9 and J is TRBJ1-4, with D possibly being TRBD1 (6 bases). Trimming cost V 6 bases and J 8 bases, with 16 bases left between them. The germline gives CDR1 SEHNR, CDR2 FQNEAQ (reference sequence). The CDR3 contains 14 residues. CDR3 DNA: TGTGCCAGCAGGCTACAGGGAATGGAGGAAAAACTGTTTTTT. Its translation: CASRLQGMEEKLFF.

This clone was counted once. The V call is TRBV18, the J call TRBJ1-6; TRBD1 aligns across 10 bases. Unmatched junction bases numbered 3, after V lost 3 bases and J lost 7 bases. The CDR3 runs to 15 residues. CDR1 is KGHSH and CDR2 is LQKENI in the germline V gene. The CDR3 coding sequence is TGTGCCAGCTCACCTGGGACAGGGGTGAATTCACCCCTCCACTTT. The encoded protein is CASSPGTGVNSPLHF.

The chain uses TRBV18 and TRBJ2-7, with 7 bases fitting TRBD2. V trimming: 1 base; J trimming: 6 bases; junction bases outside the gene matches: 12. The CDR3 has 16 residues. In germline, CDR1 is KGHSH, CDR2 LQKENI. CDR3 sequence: CASSPLSAWEGSEQYF. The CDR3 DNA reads TGTGCCAGCTCACCACTCAGTGCTTGGGAGGGCTCCGAGCAGTACTTC.

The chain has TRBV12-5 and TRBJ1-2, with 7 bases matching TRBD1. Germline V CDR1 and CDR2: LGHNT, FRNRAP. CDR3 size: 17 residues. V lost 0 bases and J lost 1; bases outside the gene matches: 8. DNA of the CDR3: TGTGCTAGTGGTTTGGTCCCAAACAGGGGCGGTAACTATGGCTACACCTTC. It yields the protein CASGLVPNRGGNYGYTF.

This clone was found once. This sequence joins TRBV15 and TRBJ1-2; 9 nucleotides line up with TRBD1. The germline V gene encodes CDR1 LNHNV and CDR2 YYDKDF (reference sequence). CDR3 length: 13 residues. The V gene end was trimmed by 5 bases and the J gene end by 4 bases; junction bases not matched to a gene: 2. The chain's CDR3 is CATSRDRVYGYTF. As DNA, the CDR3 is TGTGCCACCAGCCGGGACAGGGTCTATGGCTACACCTTC.

CDR3 in DNA: TGTGCCAGCAGCTCCGGGACGCAGACCTACAATGAGCAGTTCTTC. Its protein product is CASSSGTQTYNEQFF. This chain joins TRBV7-9 and TRBJ2-1; D is perhaps TRBD1 or TRBD2 (5 bases each). V was cut by 4 bases and J by 2 bases, with 12 bases left in between. Germline-derived CDR1 and CDR2 are SEHNR and FQNEAQ (reference sequence). CDR3 length equals 15 residues.

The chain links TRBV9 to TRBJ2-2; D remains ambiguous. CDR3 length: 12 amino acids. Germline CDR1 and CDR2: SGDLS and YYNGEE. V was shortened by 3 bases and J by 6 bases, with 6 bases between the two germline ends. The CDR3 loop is CASSAAAGELFF. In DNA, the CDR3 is TGTGCCAGCAGCGCGGCCGCCGGGGAGCTGTTTTTT.